This T cell receptor beta chain is from a study of graft-versus-host responses after intestinal transplantation. The wider study: Grafts were multivisceral, liver-intestinal, or isolated intestinal. Induction using anti-thymocyte globulin, followed by tacrolimus and steroids for about 3 years, was given to all recipients. Study-level results: Some patients had graft-donor T cell macrochimerism, and their allografts showed high graft-versus-host to host-versus-graft clonal ratios. GvH clones turned up in recipient marrow; some had shown up first in ileum or blood.

A single count supports this clone. Its antigen is unidentified. The method was immunoSEQ multiplex PCR; TCRdb's version includes in-frame clones alone and lacks a portion of them. The data show tens of thousands of clones, about 90% seen once. The source of this sequence is a human patient who received an intestinal transplant, so some T cells may come from the graft donor. This material consisted of PBMCs, taken roughly 660 days after intestinal transplant.

The DNA of the CDR3 is TGTGCCAGCAGTGAATCCCCCGAGTTTTACTATGGCTACACCTTC. It yields the protein CASSESPEFYYGYTF. J is TRBJ1-2 and V is TRBV6-1; no clear D gene. Germline CDR1 and CDR2: MNHNS and SASEGT. V was clipped by 2 bases and J by 3 bases, with 13 bases between them. The CDR3 loop spans 15 amino acids.